What follows is one T cell receptor beta chain and its context. V was trimmed by 1 base and J by 2 bases, leaving 11 bases between them. The CDR3 runs to 15 residues. CDR1 and CDR2 (germline): LGHNT, FRNRAP. This sample is drawn from a study of blood T cell repertoires in COVID-19. The wider study: The origin of the acute and convalescent COVID-19 samples was the United States, Italy and Spain. T cells, B-cell-depleted T cells, or PBMCs provided the cDNA or gDNA that served as material.

Study processing details: Using reference gene primer amplification, nucleated cell counts were estimated. Here immunoSEQ multiplex PCR was the method, and the copy in TCRdb shows in-frame clones only, minus some. The V and J calls and clone size were taken over from that table, and D and trimming were inferred from the DNA. The sample gives 73,000 or so clones, around 67% of which show up once; less than 25% is in the top ten. The sample comprised peripheral blood. The chain couples TRBV12-5 to TRBJ1-2; tentative D call: TRBD1 (6 bases). The TCR sequence derives from a man aged 55 to 69 with acute or convalescent COVID-19. The CDR3 region is CASGLGSDRNYGYTF. The CDR3 region has the DNA TGTGCTAGTGGTTTGGGGTCAGACAGGAACTATGGCTACACCTTC.